This T cell receptor beta chain originates from a study of cytotoxic CD8 clonotypes in ibrutinib-treated CLL. Whole-study findings and limits: Private clonotypes, not public ones, expanded at ibrutinib response.

Using immunoSEQ multiplex PCR, the repertoire was profiled, and TCRdb retains in-frame clones only, with some absent. This table holds 65,000 to 80,000 clones, roughly 83% found once. Around 1.9 micrograms of genomic DNA, which was extracted from cryopreserved PBMCs, served as the material used for the TCR beta libraries. Note on this clone: No antigen is known for it.

The CDR3 consists of 15 residues. Losses at the gene ends were 2 bases for V and 5 bases for J; bases not matched to a gene: 4. CDR1 is SGHTA, CDR2 FQGNSA, per germline. The gene calls are TRBV7-2 and TRBJ2-2; 8 bases are a match to TRBD1. The sequence came from a human donor with chronic lymphocytic leukemia. This specimen consisted of PBMCs, obtained after 24 months of ibrutinib treatment. CDR3 loop: CASSLQGAATGELFF. CDR3 in DNA: TGTGCCAGCAGCTTACAGGGGGCGGCGACCGGGGAGCTGTTTTTT.